This TCR beta chain was sequenced in a study of T-cell memory formation after mild COVID-19. For the study at large: Largely donor-specific sequence clusters came from a couple of donors.

The trim removed 5 bases at V and 3 bases at J, leaving 7 bases unmatched. Germline assignment: CDR1 SGHAT and CDR2 FQNNGV. The CDR3 runs to 15 residues. Broader study findings: In pre-infection memory, a portion of responding clones appeared, which suggested that cross-reactive memory joined. Clones contracting day 15 to 85 were balanced CD4/CD8; later expanders leaned CD4+.

As to this clonotype: No antigen is known for it.

TCR alpha and TCR beta cDNA libraries carrying sample barcodes and UMIs came from 5'RACE with constant-segment primers. TCRdb recomputed calls from the 5' RACE reads with MiXCR, one row per CDR3 protein. The sample shows nearly 250,000 distinct CDR3 sequences, 15% of them seen only once. Source material: PBMCs or a T cell subset sorted from them (not recorded which). The TCR sequence derives from an adult woman who had mild COVID-19 (a few samples of this study predate the infection). Cell type and time point are not known. The chain uses TRBV11-2 and TRBJ2-3; the match to TRBD1 covers 8 bases. The CDR3 DNA sequence: TGTGCCAGCAGCCTTCGGGACAGGATTACAGATACGCAGTATTTT. This sequence encodes CASSLRDRITDTQYF.